This TCR beta chain is from a study of T cell responses to AZD1222 COVID-19 vaccine. Measured with immunoSEQ multiplex PCR; TCRdb has only the in-frame clones, and not every one. Of around 110,000 clones in the sample, about 86% are singletons; the top ten hold just over 9.5%. General observations from the study: Donor demographics were predominantly white British with a female majority; clonal diversity may be underestimated.

Of note for this clone: Its antigen is undetermined.

Sequencing was performed on peripheral blood, taken on day 0 of AZD1222 vaccination. The TCR sequence derives from an adult in good health.

DNA of the CDR3: TGTGCCAGCAGCAAGACAGGGGGCCATGAAAAACTGTTTTTT. It yields the protein CASSKTGGHEKLFF. The rearrangement uses TRBV28 and TRBJ1-4; 10 nucleotides agree with TRBD1. CDR1 is MDHEN, CDR2 SYDVKM, per germline. V gave up 6 bases and J gave up 6 bases; unmatched junction bases: 4. This CDR3 has 14 residues.